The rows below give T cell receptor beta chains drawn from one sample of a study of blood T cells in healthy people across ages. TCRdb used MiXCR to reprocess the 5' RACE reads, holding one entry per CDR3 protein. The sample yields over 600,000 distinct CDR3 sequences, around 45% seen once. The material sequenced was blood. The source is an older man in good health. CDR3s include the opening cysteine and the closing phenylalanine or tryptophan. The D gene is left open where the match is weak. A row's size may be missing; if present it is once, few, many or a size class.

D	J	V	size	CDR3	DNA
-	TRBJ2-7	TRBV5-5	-	CASSSLDASYEQYF	TGTGCCAGCAGTTCATTGGACGCATCCTACGAGCAGTACTTC
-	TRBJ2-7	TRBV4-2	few	CASSRQLRYEQYF	TGTGCCAGCAGCCGCCAGCTAAGGTACGAGCAGTACTTC
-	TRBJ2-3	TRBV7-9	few	CASSSRSDPSTDTQYF	TGTGCCAGCAGCTCCCGCTCCGATCCTAGCACAGATACGCAGTATTTT
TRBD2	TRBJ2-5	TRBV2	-	CASILAGGETQYF	TGTGCCAGCATCCTGGCGGGAGGAGAGACCCAGTACTTC
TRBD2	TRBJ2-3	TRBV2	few	CASSGLAGATDTQYF	TGTGCCAGCAGTGGTCTAGCGGGAGCGACAGATACGCAGTATTTT
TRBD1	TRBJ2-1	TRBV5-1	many	CASRTGTGGYEQFF	TGCGCCAGCAGGACCGGGACAGGGGGCTATGAGCAGTTCTTC
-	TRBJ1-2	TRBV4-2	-	CASSHPLRGDLPGYTF	TGTGCCAGCAGCCACCCCCTGAGGGGGGATCTACCGGGCTACACCTTC
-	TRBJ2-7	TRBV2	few	CASSPLDQSYEQYF	TGTGCCAGCAGTCCCCTGGACCAGTCCTACGAGCAGTACTTC
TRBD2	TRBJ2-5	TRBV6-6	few	CASSRTLAGGYSDEQYF	TGTGCCAGCAGCCGAACCCTTGCGGGAGGGTACTCAGATGAGCAGTACTTC
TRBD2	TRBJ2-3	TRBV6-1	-	CASSTVPHSSGRRNTQYF	TGTGCCAGCAGTACCGTACCCCATTCTAGCGGGAGACGGAATACGCAGTATTTT
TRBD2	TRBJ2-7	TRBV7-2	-	CASGLAGGYGQYF	TGTGCCAGCGGCCTGGCGGGAGGTTACGGGCAGTACTTC
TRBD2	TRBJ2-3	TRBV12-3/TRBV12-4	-	CASTSYSSGSADTQYF	TGTGCCAGCACTTCGTATTCTAGCGGAAGCGCAGATACGCAGTATTTT
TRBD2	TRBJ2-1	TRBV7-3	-	CASSPRLAGGPHNEQFF	TGTGCCAGCAGCCCAAGACTAGCGGGAGGGCCCCACAATGAGCAGTTCTTC
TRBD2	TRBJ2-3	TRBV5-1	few	CASSLARLAGGADTQYF	TGCGCCAGCAGCTTGGCCCGACTAGCGGGAGGGGCAGATACGCAGTATTTT
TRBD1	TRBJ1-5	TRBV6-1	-	CASSDGQGFSQPQHF	TGTGCCAGCAGTGACGGACAGGGTTTTAGCCAGCCCCAGCATTTT
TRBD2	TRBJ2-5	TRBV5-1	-	CASSSGGLAGVKETQYF	TGCGCCAGCAGCAGCGGTGGACTAGCGGGAGTGAAAGAGACCCAGTACTTC
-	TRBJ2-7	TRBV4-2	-	CASSQPKGGGSYEQYF	TGTGCCAGCAGCCAACCTAAGGGGGGGGGATCCTACGAGCAGTACTTC
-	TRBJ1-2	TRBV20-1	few	CSASRVGGYGYTF	TGCAGTGCTAGTAGGGTAGGAGGCTATGGCTACACCTTC
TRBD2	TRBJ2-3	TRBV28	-	CASTLPQLAGGPKDTQYF	TGTGCCAGCACCTTGCCCCAACTAGCGGGAGGGCCCAAAGATACGCAGTATTTT
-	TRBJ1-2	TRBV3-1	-	CASSSPGHTDGYTF	TGTGCCAGCAGCTCGCCGGGACATACGGATGGCTACACCTTC
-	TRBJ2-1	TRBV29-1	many	CSVGSNRYNEQFF	TGCAGCGTTGGGTCTAACCGCTACAATGAGCAGTTCTTC
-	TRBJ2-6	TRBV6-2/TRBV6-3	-	CASQPGSGANVLTF	TGTGCCAGCCAGCCGGGCTCTGGGGCCAACGTCCTGACTTTC
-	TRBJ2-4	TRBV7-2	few	CASSGGRGFKNIQYF	TGTGCCAGCAGCGGGGGAAGAGGTTTCAAAAACATTCAGTACTTC
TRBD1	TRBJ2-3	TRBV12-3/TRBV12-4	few	CASSTGTGVADTQYF	TGTGCCAGCAGTACCGGGACAGGGGTCGCAGATACGCAGTATTTT
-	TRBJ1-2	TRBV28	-	CASSFYGYTF	TGTGCCAGCAGTTTCTATGGCTACACCTTC
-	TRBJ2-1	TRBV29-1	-	CSVEMGVESLYNEQFF	TGCAGCGTTGAAATGGGTGTGGAGAGCCTATACAATGAGCAGTTCTTC
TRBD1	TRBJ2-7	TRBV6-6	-	CASKSGTGLYEQYF	TGTGCCAGCAAATCCGGGACAGGGCTGTACGAGCAGTACTTC
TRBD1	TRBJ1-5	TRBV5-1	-	CASSRTGEAGQPQHF	TGCGCCAGCAGCAGGACAGGGGAGGCGGGCCAGCCCCAGCATTTT
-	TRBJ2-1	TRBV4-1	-	CASSQDGVSQFF	TGCGCCAGCAGCCAAGATGGGGTTTCGCAGTTCTTC
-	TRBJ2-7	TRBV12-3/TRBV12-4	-	CASQGQNSYEQYF	TGTGCCAGCCAAGGGCAGAATTCCTACGAGCAGTACTTC
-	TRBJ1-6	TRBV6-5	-	CASREQEFDNSPLHF	TGTGCCAGCAGAGAACAGGAGTTTGATAATTCACCCCTCCACTTT
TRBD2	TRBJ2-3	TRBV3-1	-	CASQIAGYTDTQYF	TGTGCCAGCCAAATAGCGGGGTACACAGATACGCAGTATTTT